The rows below give T cell receptor beta chains drawn from one sample of a study of blood T cell repertoires in COVID-19. The data were produced by immunoSEQ multiplex PCR, yet TCRdb's version contains in-frame clones alone and is incomplete. The sample lists some 250,000 clones, about 89% seen once, with just under 9% in the top ten. What was sequenced was PBMCs or T cells enriched from blood (not recorded which). The receptors come from a man aged 40-49 years who had recovered from COVID-19. CDR3s include the opening cysteine and the closing phenylalanine or tryptophan. The order of the fields is D gene, clone size, J gene, V gene, CDR3 DNA, CDR3 protein. A D gene is named only where the DNA matches it firmly. The size field is filled for only some rows; it gives once, few, many or a size class.

.,once,TRBJ2-7,TRBV11-3,TGTGCCAGCAGCCCGGTTGGGGGGGCGATTGTGTACTTC,CASSPVGGAIVYF
TRBD2,.,TRBJ2-3,TRBV10-3,TGTGCCACTAAAGCGGGAGGGACCACAGATACGCAGTATTTT,CATKAGGTTDTQYF
.,.,TRBJ2-7,TRBV5-6,TGTGCCAGCAGCTTCTTAACCTACGAGCAGTACTTC,CASSFLTYEQYF
.,.,TRBJ1-6,TRBV6-5,TGTGCCAGCAGTTACCAGACAGGAATGAATTCACCCCTCCACTTT,CASSYQTGMNSPLHF
.,.,TRBJ1-5,TRBV6-5,TGTGCCAGCAGTAGTAGACAGGAAAATCAGCCCCAGCATTTT,CASSSRQENQPQHF
TRBD1,few,TRBJ1-1,TRBV5-8,TGTGCCAGCAGCTCGGGACAGGGGCGGACTGAAGCTTTCTTT,CASSSGQGRTEAFF
.,.,TRBJ1-2,TRBV6-5,TGTGCCAGCAGTTACACAGGACCTATTGTTAATCCGGCCTTC,CASSYTGPIVNPAF
.,.,TRBJ1-1,TRBV5-1,TGCGCCAGCAGCGTACAGGGTGGGCACACTGAAGCTTTCTTT,CASSVQGGHTEAFF
.,.,TRBJ2-1,TRBV6-5,TGTGCCAGCAGCGTTAGGGGCTCCTACAATGAGCAGTTCTTC,CASSVRGSYNEQFF
TRBD2,.,TRBJ2-3,TRBV5-1,TGCGCCAGCAGCGTAGAAACGGGGGGGCAGGCAGATACGCAGTATTTT,CASSVETGGQADTQYF
TRBD2,.,TRBJ2-2,TRBV6-2/TRBV6-3,TGTGCCAGCAGTTGGACTAGCGGGAGTGAACCGAACACCGGGGAGCTGTTTTTT,CASSWTSGSEPNTGELFF
TRBD1,.,TRBJ1-2,TRBV5-4,TGTGCCAGCAGCCCTTGGACAGGGATAGGTGGCTACACCTTC,CASSPWTGIGGYTF
.,.,TRBJ1-6,TRBV7-8,TGTGCCAGCAGCTTAGCGACGGCATATCAGGGGAGCTCCTATAATTCACCCCTCCACTTT,CASSLATAYQGSSYNSPLHF
TRBD1,.,TRBJ1-2,TRBV9,TGTGCCAGCACCGCCCCAGCCGGCCGAGACAGGGCTGGCTACACCTTC,CASTAPAGRDRAGYTF
.,.,TRBJ1-4,TRBV7-9,TGTGCCAGCAGCCGGGGTTCAACTAATGAAAAACTGTTTTTT,CASSRGSTNEKLFF
TRBD1,.,TRBJ1-2,TRBV9,TGTGCCAGCAGCTTCCGGGACAGGGGGGGCTACACCTTC,CASSFRDRGGYTF
.,.,TRBJ1-3,TRBV7-6,TGTGCCAGCAGCCAAACTAATACAGGAAACACCATATATTTT,CASSQTNTGNTIYF
TRBD1,.,TRBJ2-3,TRBV2,TGTGCCAGCACGGGACAGGGTGCCACAGATACGCAGTATTTT,CASTGQGATDTQYF